These T cell receptor beta chains were read from a single sample in a study of blood T cell repertoires in COVID-19. The method was immunoSEQ multiplex PCR; TCRdb's version includes in-frame clones alone and lacks a portion of them. This sample carries under 200,000 clones, roughly 90% of them seen once, and the ten largest clones take around 1.5%. Sequencing was performed on peripheral blood. These receptors originate from a man younger than 30 with active or convalescent COVID-19. CDR3s include the opening cysteine and the closing phenylalanine or tryptophan. Fields, in order: V gene, clone size, J gene, CDR3 length, D gene, CDR3 DNA, CDR3 protein. D genes are given only for firm matches. Clone size is not always given. Where it is, it says once, few, many or a class for expanded clones.

TRBV7-9	-	TRBJ1-2	16	TRBD1	TGTGCCAGCAGCCTAGGGGTACAGGGGGCTAACTATGGCTACACCTTC	CASSLGVQGANYGYTF
TRBV5-4	once	TRBJ2-4	15	TRBD1	TGTGCCAGCAGCCTAACAGGGGGCTTCCAAAACATTCAGTACTTC	CASSLTGGFQNIQYF
TRBV29-1	-	TRBJ2-5	12	-	TGCAGCTTCGTCCCAGGGCAAGAGACCCAGTACTTC	CSFVPGQETQYF
TRBV24-1	-	TRBJ1-1	15	-	TGTGCCACCAGGGGGACCGGGACACCGAACACTGAAGCTTTCTTT	CATRGTGTPNTEAFF
TRBV6-1	-	TRBJ1-5	14	-	TGTGCCAGCAGTGAGGCAGGGTTGGATCAGCCCCAGCATTTT	CASSEAGLDQPQHF
TRBV6-5	few	TRBJ1-1	13	-	TGTGCCAGCAGAGAGGGACTGCGCACTGAAGCTTTCTTT	CASREGLRTEAFF
TRBV5-4	-	TRBJ2-7	14	-	TGTGCCAGCAGCTTGGGAGGAGGGGCCGACGAGCAGTACTTC	CASSLGGGADEQYF
TRBV10-1	-	TRBJ2-7	16	TRBD2	TGCGCCAGCATAATAGTAGCGGGAGGGAAGATGTACGAGCAGTACTTC	CASIIVAGGKMYEQYF
TRBV15	-	TRBJ2-1	16	TRBD2	TGTGCCACCAGCCCCGCTCTAGCGGGAGTTTTCAATGAGCAGTTCTTC	CATSPALAGVFNEQFF
TRBV12-3/TRBV12-4	once	TRBJ1-6	13	-	TGTGCCAGCACCCTAGAGATAAATTCACCCCTCCACTTT	CASTLEINSPLHF
TRBV4-1	-	TRBJ2-7	21	TRBD2	TGCGCCAGCAGCCAAGTAAGGGCAGAGGGGAGGGCCCATACGGGCGCCTACGAGCAGTACTTC	CASSQVRAEGRAHTGAYEQYF
TRBV19	-	TRBJ1-3	15	-	TGTGCCAGTAGTCGAAACCAGGGTGCCGGAAACACCATATATTTT	CASSRNQGAGNTIYF
TRBV27	-	TRBJ2-7	13	-	TGTGCCAGCAGTTTAACAGTCTCCTACGAGCAGTACTTC	CASSLTVSYEQYF
TRBV19	-	TRBJ1-2	16	-	TGTGCCAGTGCAACCTTAGGTAAAGAGTACCTCGGGGGCTACACCTTC	CASATLGKEYLGGYTF
TRBV11-3	-	TRBJ2-1	13	TRBD1	TGTGCCAGCAGCGGACAGGGATACAATGAGCAGTTCTTC	CASSGQGYNEQFF
TRBV6-6	-	TRBJ1-5	16	TRBD1	TGTGCCAGCTTCAACTCGGGGACAGGGGACAATCAGCCCCAGCATTTT	CASFNSGTGDNQPQHF
TRBV13	-	TRBJ1-3	15	TRBD1	TGTGCCAGCAGTTCGGACAGGCGCTCTGGAAACACCATATATTTT	CASSSDRRSGNTIYF
TRBV5-1	-	TRBJ1-2	13	-	TGCGCCAGCAGCTTGGACGGAGACTATGGCTACACCTTC	CASSLDGDYGYTF
TRBV6-1	-	TRBJ1-1	16	-	TGTGCCAGCAGTGAACTAGCAGGGAGGGGGAACACTGAAGCTTTCTTT	CASSELAGRGNTEAFF
TRBV4-2	-	TRBJ2-1	15	TRBD2	TGTGCCAGCAGCCTGACTAGCGACCCCTACAATGAGCAGTTCTTC	CASSLTSDPYNEQFF
TRBV30	-	TRBJ2-7	13	TRBD1	TGTGCCTGGGGACAGGGGGTTTCTGGGGAGCAGTACTTC	CAWGQGVSGEQYF
TRBV19	once	TRBJ2-6	16	-	TGTGCCAGTAACAATTCCCCCTTCTCTGGGGCCAACGTCCTGACTTTC	CASNNSPFSGANVLTF
TRBV5-1	-	TRBJ2-7	12	-	TGCGCCAGCAGCTTCGGAGGATACGAGCAGTACTTC	CASSFGGYEQYF
TRBV5-4	-	TRBJ2-5	18	-	TGTGCCAGCAGCATGAGGCCGGGGCGCGGCGGGGCCCAAGAGACCCAGTACTTC	CASSMRPGRGGAQETQYF
TRBV9	-	TRBJ2-7	13	-	TGTGCCAGCAGCGTAGCCCCATCCTACGAGCAGTACTTC	CASSVAPSYEQYF
TRBV5-1	-	TRBJ2-3	13	-	TGCGCCAGCAGTCTTTCAGGGACAGATACGCAGTATTTT	CASSLSGTDTQYF
TRBV5-5	few	TRBJ2-2	14	-	TGTGCCAGCAGCATCGGAGTGAACACCGGGGAGCTGTTTTTT	CASSIGVNTGELFF
TRBV3-1/TRBV3-2	once	TRBJ2-7	15	-	TGTGCCAGCAGCCAAGGCCCACTAGGGGCGGGGGAGCAGTACTTC	CASSQGPLGAGEQYF
TRBV10-3	-	TRBJ1-1	14	-	TGTGCCATCAGTGATCGACAGAGGGGGACTGAAGCTTTCTTT	CAISDRQRGTEAFF
TRBV5-1	-	TRBJ2-7	14	TRBD2	TGCGCCAGCAGCTTGAGACTAGCGGGAGCCGAGCAGTACTTC	CASSLRLAGAEQYF
TRBV28	-	TRBJ2-7	18	TRBD2	TGTGCCAGCAGTTCCCTCCCTCCGGCAAGCGGGAGATTTCCCGAGCAGTACTTC	CASSSLPPASGRFPEQYF
TRBV5-8	once	TRBJ2-7	14	TRBD2	TGTGCCAGCAGGTCCCCGGGACTAGCGGGAGAGCAGTACTTC	CASRSPGLAGEQYF
TRBV30	-	TRBJ1-1	13	-	TGTGCCTGGAATAGGGGTGAGAACACTGAAGCTTTCTTT	CAWNRGENTEAFF
TRBV6-2/TRBV6-3	-	TRBJ2-3	14	TRBD2	TGTGCCAGCAACCCACGGGAGGGGACAGATACGCAGTATTTT	CASNPREGTDTQYF
TRBV7-9	-	TRBJ1-1	14	-	TGTGCCAGCAGCCTCCAGAACAGGAACACTGAAGCTTTCTTT	CASSLQNRNTEAFF
TRBV2	-	TRBJ2-1	15	TRBD2	TGTGCCAGCAGGAGACTAGCGGGGGGGTCCAATGAGCAGTTCTTC	CASRRLAGGSNEQFF
TRBV12-5	-	TRBJ2-5	14	TRBD2	TGTGCTAGTGGAGGCGGGGGGAACCAAGAGACCCAGTACTTC	CASGGGGNQETQYF
TRBV5-4	-	TRBJ2-7	15	TRBD1	TGTGCCAGCAGCGTACCGGGACAGGGGGTTTACGAGCAGTACTTC	CASSVPGQGVYEQYF
TRBV11-3	-	TRBJ2-1	16	-	TGTGCCAGCAGCCTCGGGGGAAATGGTGGGCACAATGAGCAGTTCTTC	CASSLGGNGGHNEQFF
TRBV6-2/TRBV6-3	-	TRBJ1-1	16	-	TGTGCCAGCAGTCACGCCGGAGCGAAAATGAACACTGAAGCTTTCTTT	CASSHAGAKMNTEAFF
TRBV7-2	once	TRBJ1-6	15	-	TGTGCCAGCAGCCTATTGCGGGCTTATAATTCACCCCTCCACTTT	CASSLLRAYNSPLHF